This T cell receptor (beta chain) was recovered during a study of response to subunit inactivated influenza vaccine. TCRdb reprocessed the RT-PCR reads with MiXCR, giving one entry per CDR3 protein. The sample shows 500,000 to 600,000 distinct CDR3 sequences, 15% to 20% of them seen only once. From germline, CDR1 is SGHRS and CDR2 YFSETQ. The CDR3 extends over 18 amino acids. V gave up 2 bases and J gave up 10 bases; unmatched junction bases: 16. The source was CD4+ T cells sorted from PBMCs, collected less than 30 months after vaccination. This chain links TRBV5-1 with TRBJ2-1, with 12 bases aligning to TRBD2. The receptor comes from a man aged 50-75 years who received an inactivated influenza vaccine. CDR3 loop: CASSFKERLAGEPGEQFF. The CDR3 DNA is TGCGCCAGCAGCTTCAAGGAGAGACTAGCGGGGGAACCGGGGGAGCAGTTCTTC.